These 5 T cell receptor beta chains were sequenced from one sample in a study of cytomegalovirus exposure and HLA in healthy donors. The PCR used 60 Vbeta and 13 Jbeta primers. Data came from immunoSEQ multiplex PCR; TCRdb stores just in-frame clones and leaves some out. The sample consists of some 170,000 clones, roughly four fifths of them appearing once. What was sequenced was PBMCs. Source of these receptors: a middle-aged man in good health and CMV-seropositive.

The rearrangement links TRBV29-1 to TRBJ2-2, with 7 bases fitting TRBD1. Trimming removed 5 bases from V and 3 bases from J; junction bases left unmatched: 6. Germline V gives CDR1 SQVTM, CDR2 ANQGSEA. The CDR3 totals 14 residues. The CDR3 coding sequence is TGCAGCGTTCAAAGGGGACAGTACACCGGGGAGCTGTTTTTT. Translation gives CSVQRGQYTGELFF.

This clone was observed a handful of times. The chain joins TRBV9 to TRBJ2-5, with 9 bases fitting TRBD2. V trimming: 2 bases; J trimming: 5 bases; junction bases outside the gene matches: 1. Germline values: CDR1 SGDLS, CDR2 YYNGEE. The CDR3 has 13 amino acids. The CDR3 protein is CASSVAGGETQYF. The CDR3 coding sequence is TGTGCCAGCAGCGTTGCGGGGGGGGAGACCCAGTACTTC.

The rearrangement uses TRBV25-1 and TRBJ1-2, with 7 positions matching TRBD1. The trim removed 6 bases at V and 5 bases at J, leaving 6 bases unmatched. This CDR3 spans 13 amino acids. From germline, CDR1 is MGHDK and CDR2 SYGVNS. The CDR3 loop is CASSPGQLYGYTF. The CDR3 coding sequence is TGTGCCAGCAGCCCGGGACAGTTATATGGCTACACCTTC.

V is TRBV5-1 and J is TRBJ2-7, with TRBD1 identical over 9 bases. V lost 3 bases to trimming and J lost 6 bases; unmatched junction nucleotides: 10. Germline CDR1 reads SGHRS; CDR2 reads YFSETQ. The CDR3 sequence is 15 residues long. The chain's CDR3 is CASSYTGTGLLEQYF. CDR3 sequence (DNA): TGCGCCAGCAGCTACACCGGGACAGGGCTACTCGAGCAGTACTTC. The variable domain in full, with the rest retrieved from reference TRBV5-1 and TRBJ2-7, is KAGVTQTPRYLIKTRGQQVTLSCSPISGHRSVSWYQQTPGQGLQFLFEYFSETQRNKGNFPGRFSGRQFSNSRSEMNVSTLELGDSALYLCASSYTGTGLLEQYFGPGTRLTVT.

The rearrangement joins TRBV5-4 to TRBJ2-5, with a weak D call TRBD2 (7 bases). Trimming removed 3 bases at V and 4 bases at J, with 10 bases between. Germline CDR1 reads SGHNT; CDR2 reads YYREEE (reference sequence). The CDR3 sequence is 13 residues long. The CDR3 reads CASSWGGAETQYF. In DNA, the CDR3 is TGTGCCAGCAGCTGGGGGGGGGCAGAGACCCAGTACTTC.